This TCR beta chain originates from a study of T cells in Graves' hyperthyroidism and ophthalmopathy. Lactation, pregnancy, other autoimmune disease or uncontrolled infection excluded patients. Clinical symptoms, serum thyroxine, TRAb, thyroid ultrasound and orbital computed tomography informed diagnoses. Preceding any ophthalmopathy symptoms, the blood sample dates from first hyperthyroidism diagnosis. The source of the PBMCs was 10 ml of fresh peripheral blood. Template material for amplifying TCR beta CDR3 regions consisted of RNA transcripts. Using the HTBI primer set, a first-round RT-PCR was run on the TCR CDR3. TCRdb re-derived calls from the multiplex PCR reads in MiXCR, one entry per CDR3 protein. This sample yields under 400,000 distinct CDR3 sequences, of which approximately 14% are seen a single time; 25% to 30% belongs to the top ten. The sample comprised blood. The receptor was isolated from a young woman with Graves' hyperthyroidism that later progressed to Graves' ophthalmopathy.

The CDR3 DNA is TGTGCCAGCAGGGTAGGTAGCGGGAGCTCCGAGCAGTTCTTC. The encoded protein is CASRVGSGSSEQFF. The chain employs TRBV28 and TRBJ2-1, with 9 bases aligning to TRBD2. The V and J ends lost 6 bases and 10 bases, in that order; junction bases with no gene match: 10. The CDR3 covers 14 residues. CDR1 is MDHEN, CDR2 SYDVKM, per germline.